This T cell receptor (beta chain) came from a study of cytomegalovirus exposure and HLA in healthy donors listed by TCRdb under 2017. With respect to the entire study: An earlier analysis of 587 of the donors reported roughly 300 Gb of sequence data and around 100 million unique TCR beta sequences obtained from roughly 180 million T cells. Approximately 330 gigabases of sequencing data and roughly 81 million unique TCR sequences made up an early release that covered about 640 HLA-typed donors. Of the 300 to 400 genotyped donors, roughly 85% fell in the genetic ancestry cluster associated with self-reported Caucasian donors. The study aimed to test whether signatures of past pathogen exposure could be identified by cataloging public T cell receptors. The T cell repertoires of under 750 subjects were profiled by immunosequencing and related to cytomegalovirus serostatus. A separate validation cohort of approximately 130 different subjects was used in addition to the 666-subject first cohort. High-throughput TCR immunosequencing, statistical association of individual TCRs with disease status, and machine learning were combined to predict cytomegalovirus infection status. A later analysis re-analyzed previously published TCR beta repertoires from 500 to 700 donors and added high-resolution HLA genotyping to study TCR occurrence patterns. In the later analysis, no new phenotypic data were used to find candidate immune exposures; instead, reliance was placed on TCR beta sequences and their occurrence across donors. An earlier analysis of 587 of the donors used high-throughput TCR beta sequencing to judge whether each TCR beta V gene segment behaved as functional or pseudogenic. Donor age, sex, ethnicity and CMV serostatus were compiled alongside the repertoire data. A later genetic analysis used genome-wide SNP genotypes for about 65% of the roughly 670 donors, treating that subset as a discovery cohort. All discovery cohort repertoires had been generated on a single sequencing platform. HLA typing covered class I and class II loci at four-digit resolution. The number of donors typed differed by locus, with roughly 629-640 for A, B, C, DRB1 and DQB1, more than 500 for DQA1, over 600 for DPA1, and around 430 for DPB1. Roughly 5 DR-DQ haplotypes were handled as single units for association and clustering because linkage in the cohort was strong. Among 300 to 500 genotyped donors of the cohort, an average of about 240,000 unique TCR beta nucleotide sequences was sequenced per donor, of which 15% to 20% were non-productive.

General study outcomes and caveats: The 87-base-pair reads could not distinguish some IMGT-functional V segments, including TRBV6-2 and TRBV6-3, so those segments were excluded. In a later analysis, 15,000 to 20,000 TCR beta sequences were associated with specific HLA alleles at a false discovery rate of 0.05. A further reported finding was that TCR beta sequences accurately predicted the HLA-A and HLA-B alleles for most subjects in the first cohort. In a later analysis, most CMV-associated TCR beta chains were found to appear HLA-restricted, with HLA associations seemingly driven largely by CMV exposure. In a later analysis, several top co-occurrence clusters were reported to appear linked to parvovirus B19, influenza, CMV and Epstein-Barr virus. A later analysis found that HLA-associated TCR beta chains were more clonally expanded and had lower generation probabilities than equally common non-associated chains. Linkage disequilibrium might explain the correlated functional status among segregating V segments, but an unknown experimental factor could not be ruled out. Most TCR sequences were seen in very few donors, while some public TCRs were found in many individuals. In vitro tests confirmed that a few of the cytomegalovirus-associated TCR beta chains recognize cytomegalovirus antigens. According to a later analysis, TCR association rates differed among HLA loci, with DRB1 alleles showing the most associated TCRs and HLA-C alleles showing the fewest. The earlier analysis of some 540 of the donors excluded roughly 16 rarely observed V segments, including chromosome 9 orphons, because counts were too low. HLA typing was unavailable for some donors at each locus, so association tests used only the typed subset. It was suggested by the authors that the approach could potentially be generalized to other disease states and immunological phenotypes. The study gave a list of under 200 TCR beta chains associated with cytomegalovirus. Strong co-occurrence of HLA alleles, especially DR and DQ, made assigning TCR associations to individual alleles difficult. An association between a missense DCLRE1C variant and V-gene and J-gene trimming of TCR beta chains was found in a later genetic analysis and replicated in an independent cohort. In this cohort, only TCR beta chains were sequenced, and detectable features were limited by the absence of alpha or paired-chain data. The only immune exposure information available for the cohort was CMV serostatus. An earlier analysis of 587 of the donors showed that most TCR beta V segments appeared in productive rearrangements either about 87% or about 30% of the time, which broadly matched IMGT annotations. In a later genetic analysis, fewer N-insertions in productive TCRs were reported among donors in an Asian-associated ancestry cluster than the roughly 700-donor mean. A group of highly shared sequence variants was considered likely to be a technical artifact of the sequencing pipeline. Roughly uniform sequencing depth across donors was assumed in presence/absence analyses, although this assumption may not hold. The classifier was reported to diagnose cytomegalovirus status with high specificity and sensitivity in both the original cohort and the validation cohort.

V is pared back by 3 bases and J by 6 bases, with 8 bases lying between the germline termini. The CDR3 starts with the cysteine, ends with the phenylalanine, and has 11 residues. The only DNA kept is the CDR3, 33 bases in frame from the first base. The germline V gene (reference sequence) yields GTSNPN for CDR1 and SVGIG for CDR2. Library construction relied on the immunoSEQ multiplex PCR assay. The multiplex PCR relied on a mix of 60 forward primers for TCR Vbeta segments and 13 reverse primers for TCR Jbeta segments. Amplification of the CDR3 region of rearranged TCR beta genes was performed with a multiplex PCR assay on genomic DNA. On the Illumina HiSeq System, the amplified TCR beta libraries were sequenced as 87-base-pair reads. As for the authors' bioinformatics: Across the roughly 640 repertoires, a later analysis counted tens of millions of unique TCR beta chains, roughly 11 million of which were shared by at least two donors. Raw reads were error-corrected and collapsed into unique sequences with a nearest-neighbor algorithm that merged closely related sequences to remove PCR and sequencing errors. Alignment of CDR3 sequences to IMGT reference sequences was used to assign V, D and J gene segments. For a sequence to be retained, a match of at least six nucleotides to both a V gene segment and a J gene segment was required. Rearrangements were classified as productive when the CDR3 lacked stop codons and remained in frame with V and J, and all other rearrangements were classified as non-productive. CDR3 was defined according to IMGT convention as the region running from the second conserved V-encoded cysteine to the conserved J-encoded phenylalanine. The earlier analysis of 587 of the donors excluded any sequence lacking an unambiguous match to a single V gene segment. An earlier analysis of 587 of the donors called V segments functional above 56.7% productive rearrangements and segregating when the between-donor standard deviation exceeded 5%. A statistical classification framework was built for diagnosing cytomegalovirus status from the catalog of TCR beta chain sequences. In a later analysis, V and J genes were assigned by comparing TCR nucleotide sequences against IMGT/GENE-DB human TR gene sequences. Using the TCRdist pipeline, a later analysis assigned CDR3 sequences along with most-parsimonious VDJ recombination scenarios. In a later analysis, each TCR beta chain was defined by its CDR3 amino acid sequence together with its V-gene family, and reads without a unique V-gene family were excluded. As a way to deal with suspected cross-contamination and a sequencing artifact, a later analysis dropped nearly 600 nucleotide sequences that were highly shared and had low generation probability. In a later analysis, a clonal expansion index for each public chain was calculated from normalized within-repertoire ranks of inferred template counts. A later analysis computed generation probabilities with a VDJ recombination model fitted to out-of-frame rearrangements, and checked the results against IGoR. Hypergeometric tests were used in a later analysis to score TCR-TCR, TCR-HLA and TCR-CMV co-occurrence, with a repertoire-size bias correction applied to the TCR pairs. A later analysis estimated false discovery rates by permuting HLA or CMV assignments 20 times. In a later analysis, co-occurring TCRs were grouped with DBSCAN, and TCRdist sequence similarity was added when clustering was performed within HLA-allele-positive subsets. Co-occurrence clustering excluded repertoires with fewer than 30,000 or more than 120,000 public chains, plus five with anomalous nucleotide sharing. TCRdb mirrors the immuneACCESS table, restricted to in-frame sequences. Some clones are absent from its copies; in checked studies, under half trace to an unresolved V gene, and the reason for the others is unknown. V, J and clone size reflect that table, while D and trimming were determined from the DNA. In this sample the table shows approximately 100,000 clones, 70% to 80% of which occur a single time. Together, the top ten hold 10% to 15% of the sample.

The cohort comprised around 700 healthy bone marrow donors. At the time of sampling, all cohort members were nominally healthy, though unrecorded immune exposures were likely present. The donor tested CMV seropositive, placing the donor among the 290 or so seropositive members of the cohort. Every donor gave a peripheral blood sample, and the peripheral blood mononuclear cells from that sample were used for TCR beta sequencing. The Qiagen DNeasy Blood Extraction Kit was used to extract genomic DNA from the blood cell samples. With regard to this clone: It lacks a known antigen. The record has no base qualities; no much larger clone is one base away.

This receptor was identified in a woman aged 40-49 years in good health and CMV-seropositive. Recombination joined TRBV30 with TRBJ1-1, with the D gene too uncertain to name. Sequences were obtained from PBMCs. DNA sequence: TGTGCCTGGAGGAGGGATGCTGAAGCTTTCTTT. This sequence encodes CAWRRDAEAFF.